This TCR beta chain was identified in a study of T cell responses to AZD1222 COVID-19 vaccine. Study results and limitations: Repertoires were collected only later (after the peak T cell response had occurred). Seropositive AZD1222 recipients at baseline numbered only 5 to 7. Among the donors, most were white British and more were female, and clonal diversity was possibly underestimated. Spike-spanning, vaccine-associated CD4 TCRs were dominant at 160-218 and 743-854.

V shed 2 bases and J 4 bases; nucleotides not matched to a gene: 7. From germline, CDR1 is SGHRS and CDR2 YFSETQ. The CDR3 is 15 residues long. A note on this clone: Its cognate antigen is unknown.

The protocol was immunoSEQ multiplex PCR, while the TCRdb copy is restricted to in-frame clones and leaves out a portion. The top ten hold roughly 19% of the sample, which has 50,000 to 70,000 clones, approximately 85% seen once. This sequence joins TRBV5-1 and TRBJ2-3, with 7 bases fitting TRBD1. The clonotype originates from an adult in good health. Sequenced here: peripheral blood, sampled on day 0 of MenACWY control vaccination. CDR3 sequence: CASSLVVGGADTQYF. Here the CDR3 DNA reads TGCGCCAGCAGCTTAGTCGTAGGGGGCGCAGATACGCAGTATTTT. Combining the CDR3 with reference TRBV5-1 and TRBJ2-3 gives the whole variable domain KAGVTQTPRYLIKTRGQQVTLSCSPISGHRSVSWYQQTPGQGLQFLFEYFSETQRNKGNFPGRFSGRQFSNSRSEMNVSTLELGDSALYLCASSLVVGGADTQYFGPGTRLTVL.